The present T cell receptor (beta chain) was sequenced within a study of blood T cell repertoires in COVID-19. The wider study: Sample material is recorded as cDNA or gDNA derived from T cells, B-cell-depleted T cells, or PBMCs.

Sequencing used immunoSEQ multiplex PCR; TCRdb keeps in-frame clones, though not all of them. In the table there are hundreds of thousands of clones, about nine tenths of which are singletons. The germline V gene has CDR1 SNHLY and CDR2 FYNNEI. The length of the CDR3 is 13 residues. V was trimmed by 5 bases and J by 4 bases, leaving 11 bases between them. Sample: peripheral blood. The rearrangement uses TRBV2 and TRBJ1-2; the D is unclear. This clonotype was obtained from a woman aged 45-59 years who had recovered from COVID-19. CDR3 sequence: CASSTNSFYGYTF. DNA for the CDR3: TGTGCCAGCAGTACGAACAGCTTCTATGGCTACACCTTC.